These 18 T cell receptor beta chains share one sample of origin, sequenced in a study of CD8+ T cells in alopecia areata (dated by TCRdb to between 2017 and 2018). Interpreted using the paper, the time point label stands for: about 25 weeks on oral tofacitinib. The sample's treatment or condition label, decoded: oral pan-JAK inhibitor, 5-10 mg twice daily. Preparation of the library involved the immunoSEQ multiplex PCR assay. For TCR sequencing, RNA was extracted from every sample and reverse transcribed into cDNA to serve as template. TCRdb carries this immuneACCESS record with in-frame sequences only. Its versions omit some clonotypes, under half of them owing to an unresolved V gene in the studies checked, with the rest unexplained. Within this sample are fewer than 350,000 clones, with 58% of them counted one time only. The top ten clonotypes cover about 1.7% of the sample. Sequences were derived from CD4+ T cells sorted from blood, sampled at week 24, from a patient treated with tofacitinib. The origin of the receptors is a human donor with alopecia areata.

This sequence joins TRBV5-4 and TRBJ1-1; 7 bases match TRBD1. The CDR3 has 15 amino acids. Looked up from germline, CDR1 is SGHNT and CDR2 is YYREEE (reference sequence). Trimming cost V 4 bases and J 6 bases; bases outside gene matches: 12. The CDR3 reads CASSRGRQGRPEAFF. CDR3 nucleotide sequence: TGTGCCAGCAGCCGAGGCCGACAGGGACGGCCTGAAGCTTTCTTT.

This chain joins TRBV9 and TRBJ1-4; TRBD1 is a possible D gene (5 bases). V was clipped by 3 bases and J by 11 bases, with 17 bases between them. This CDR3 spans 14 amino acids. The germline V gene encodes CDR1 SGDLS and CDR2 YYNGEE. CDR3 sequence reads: CASSAQDGTWKLFF. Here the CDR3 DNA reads TGTGCCAGCAGCGCCCAAGATGGGACGTGGAAACTGTTTTTT.

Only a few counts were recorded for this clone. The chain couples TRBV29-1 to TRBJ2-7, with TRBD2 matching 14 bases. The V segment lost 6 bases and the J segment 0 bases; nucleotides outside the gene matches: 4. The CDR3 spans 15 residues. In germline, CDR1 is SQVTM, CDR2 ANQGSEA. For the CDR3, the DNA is TGCAGCGTCTGGACTAGCGGGGGGCTCTCCTACGAGCAGTACTTC. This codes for CSVWTSGGLSYEQYF.

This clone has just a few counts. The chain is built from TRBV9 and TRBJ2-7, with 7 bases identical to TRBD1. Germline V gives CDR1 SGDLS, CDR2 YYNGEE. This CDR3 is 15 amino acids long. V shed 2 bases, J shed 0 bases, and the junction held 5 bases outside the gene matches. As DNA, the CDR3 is TGTGCCAGCAGCGTCGGACAGGTTAGCTCCTACGAGCAGTACTTC. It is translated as CASSVGQVSSYEQYF.

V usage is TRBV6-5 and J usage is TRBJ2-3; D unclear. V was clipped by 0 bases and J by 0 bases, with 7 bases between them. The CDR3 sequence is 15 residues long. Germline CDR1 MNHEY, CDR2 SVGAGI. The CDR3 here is CASSYSAASTDTQYF. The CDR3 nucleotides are TGTGCCAGCAGTTACTCGGCCGCTAGCACAGATACGCAGTATTTT.

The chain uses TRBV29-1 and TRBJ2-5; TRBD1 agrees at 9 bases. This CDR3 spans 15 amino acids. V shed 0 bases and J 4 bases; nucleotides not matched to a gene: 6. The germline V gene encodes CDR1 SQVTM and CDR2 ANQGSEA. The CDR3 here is CSVEEPWTGVETQYF. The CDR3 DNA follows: TGCAGCGTTGAAGAGCCGTGGACAGGGGTAGAGACCCAGTACTTC.

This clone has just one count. The CDR3 sequence is CAWTPGTGGANTGELFF. CDR3 in DNA: TGTGCCTGGACCCCCGGGACAGGGGGCGCAAACACCGGGGAGCTGTTTTTT. The V gene is TRBV30, the J gene TRBJ2-2; 12 nucleotides line up with TRBD1. Germline lookup yields CDR1 GTSNPN and CDR2 SVGIG (reference sequence). V was pared by 4 bases and J by 2 bases, with 8 bases of the junction left unmatched. The CDR3 length is 17 residues. The variable domain in full, completed from reference TRBV30 and TRBJ2-2, reads SQTIHQWPATLVQPVGSPLSLECTVEGTSNPNLYWYRQAAGRGLQLLFYSVGIGQISSEVPQNLSASRPQDRQFILSSKKLLLSDSGFYLCAWTPGTGGANTGELFFGEGSRLTVL.

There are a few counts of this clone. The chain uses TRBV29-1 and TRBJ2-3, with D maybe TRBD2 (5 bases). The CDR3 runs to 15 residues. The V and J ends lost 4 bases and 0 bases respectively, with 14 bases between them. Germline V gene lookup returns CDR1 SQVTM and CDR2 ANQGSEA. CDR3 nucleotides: TGCAGCGTTGGAGTTGGAGGCAGTAGCACAGATACGCAGTATTTT. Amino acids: CSVGVGGSSTDTQYF.

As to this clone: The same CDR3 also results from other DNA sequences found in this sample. CDR3 loop: CSVDGTGADTQYF. The CDR3, as DNA: TGCAGCGTTGACGGTACCGGGGCAGATACGCAGTATTTT. The rearrangement links TRBV29-1 to TRBJ2-3, with a possible D match to TRBD2 (5 bases). This CDR3 has 13 amino acids. V lost 3 bases, J lost 4 bases, and 11 bases lay in between. Germline V gene sequence: CDR1 SQVTM, CDR2 ANQGSEA.

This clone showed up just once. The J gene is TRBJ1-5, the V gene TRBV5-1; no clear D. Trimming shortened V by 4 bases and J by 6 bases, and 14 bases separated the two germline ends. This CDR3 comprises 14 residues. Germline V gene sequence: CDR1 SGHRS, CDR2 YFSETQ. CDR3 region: CASSPRGLGQPQHF. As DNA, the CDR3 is TGCGCCAGCAGCCCGAGAGGGTTAGGTCAGCCCCAGCATTTT.

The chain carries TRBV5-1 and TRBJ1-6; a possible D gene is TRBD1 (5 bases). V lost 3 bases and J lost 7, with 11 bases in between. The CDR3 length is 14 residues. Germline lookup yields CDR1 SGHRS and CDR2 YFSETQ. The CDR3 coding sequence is TGCGCCAGCAGCTCTAGTGGGGGAAATTCACCCCTCCACTTT. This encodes CASSSSGGNSPLHF.

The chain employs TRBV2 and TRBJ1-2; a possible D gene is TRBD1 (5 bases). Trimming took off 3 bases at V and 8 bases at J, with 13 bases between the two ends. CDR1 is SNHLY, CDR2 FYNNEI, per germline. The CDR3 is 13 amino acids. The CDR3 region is CASSDQAGTGYTF. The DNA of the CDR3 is TGTGCCAGCAGTGATCAGGCAGGGACCGGCTACACCTTC.

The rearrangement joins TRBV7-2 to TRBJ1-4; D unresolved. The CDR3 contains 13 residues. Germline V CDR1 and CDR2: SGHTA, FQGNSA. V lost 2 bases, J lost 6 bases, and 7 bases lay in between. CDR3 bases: TGTGCCAGCAGCTTATCGCCAGATGAAAAACTGTTTTTT. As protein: CASSLSPDEKLFF.

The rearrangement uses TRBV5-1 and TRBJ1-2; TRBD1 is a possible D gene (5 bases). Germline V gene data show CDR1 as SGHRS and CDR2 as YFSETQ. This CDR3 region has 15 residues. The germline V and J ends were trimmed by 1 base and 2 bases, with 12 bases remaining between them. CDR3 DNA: TGCGCCAGCAGCTTGTCATCAGGGATGAACTATGGCTACACCTTC. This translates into CASSLSSGMNYGYTF.

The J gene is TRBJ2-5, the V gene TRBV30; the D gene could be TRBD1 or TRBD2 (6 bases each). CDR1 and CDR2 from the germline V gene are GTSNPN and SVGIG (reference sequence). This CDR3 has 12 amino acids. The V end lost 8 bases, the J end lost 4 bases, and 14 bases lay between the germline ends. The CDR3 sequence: CAGAEGGETQYF. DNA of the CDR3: TGTGCCGGGGCTGAGGGGGGAGAGACCCAGTACTTC.

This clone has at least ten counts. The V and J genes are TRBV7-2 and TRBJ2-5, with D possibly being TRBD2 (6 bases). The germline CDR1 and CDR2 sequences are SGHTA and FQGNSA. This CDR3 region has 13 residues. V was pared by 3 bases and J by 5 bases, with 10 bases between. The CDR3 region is CASSFNRGETQYF. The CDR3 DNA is TGTGCCAGCAGCTTTAACCGGGGGGAGACCCAGTACTTC.

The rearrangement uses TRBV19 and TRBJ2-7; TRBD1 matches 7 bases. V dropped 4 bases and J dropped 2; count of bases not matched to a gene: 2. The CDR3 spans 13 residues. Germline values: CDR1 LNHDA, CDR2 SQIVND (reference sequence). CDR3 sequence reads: CASSRGQTYEQYF. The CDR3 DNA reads TGTGCCAGTAGTAGGGGACAGACCTACGAGCAGTACTTC.

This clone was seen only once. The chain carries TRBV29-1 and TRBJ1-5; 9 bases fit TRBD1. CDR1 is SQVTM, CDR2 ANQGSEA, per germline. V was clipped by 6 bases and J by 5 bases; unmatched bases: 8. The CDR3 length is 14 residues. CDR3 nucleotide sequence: TGCAGCGTGGCCCGGACAGGGGTGTATCAGCCCCAGCATTTT. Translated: CSVARTGVYQPQHF.